These 19 T cell receptor beta chains were all obtained from the same sample, sequenced in a study of CD8 T cells in ankylosing spondylitis. Each CDR3 protein gets one entry after TCRdb re-called the 5' RACE reads with MiXCR. Here the sample spans 30,000 to 45,000 distinct CDR3 sequences, about 10% being singletons. The sequenced sample consisted of synovial fluid, either unsorted or a sorted T cell fraction (not recorded which). The receptors were sampled from a male donor with ankylosing spondylitis.

This clonotype was seen more than once but under ten times. The chain is built from TRBV29-1 and TRBJ2-3; 8 bases line up with TRBD1. CDR1 is SQVTM, CDR2 ANQGSEA, per germline. The CDR3 runs 12 residues. The junction had 5 bases not matched to a gene; V was cut back by 7 bases and J by 5 bases. CDR3 loop: CSGGQGQDTQYF. For the CDR3, the DNA is TGCAGCGGTGGACAGGGACAAGATACGCAGTATTTT.

This clonotype was observed a handful of times. V gene TRBV20-1 combines with J gene TRBJ2-5; 9 bases line up with TRBD1. Germline assignment: CDR1 DFQATT and CDR2 SNEGSKA (reference sequence). Germline trimming cut 6 bases from V and 4 bases from J; bases unmatched to any gene: 12. The CDR3 runs 15 residues. The CDR3 is CSAITQGARRETQYF. In DNA form, the CDR3 reads TGCAGTGCCATCACACAGGGGGCGCGGAGAGAGACCCAGTACTTC.

By its share, this clonotype is large. V gene TRBV9 combines with J gene TRBJ2-3; 7 bases agree with TRBD2. Germline-derived CDR1 and CDR2 are SGDLS and YYNGEE. With 3 bases clipped from V and 0 bases from J, the junction kept 4 bases outside the gene matches. This CDR3 is 15 amino acids long. The CDR3 DNA is TGTGCCAGCAGCGATAGCGGGCCTAGCACAGATACGCAGTATTTT. This gives the protein CASSDSGPSTDTQYF.

This clonotype appeared a few times. The V gene is TRBV12-3 or TRBV12-4, the J gene TRBJ2-5; the D gene is possibly TRBD2 (5 bases). The CDR3 sequence is 13 residues long. V was pared by 2 bases and J by 5 bases, with 9 bases between. CDR3 in amino acids: CASSLFLAETQYF. CDR3 DNA: TGTGCCAGCAGTTTATTTCTAGCCGAGACCCAGTACTTC.

V is TRBV5-1 and J is TRBJ2-2, with unresolved D. CDR3 size: 13 residues. V was trimmed by 5 bases and J by 2 bases, leaving 7 bases between them. The germline CDR1 and CDR2 sequences are SGHRS and YFSETQ. CDR3 sequence reads: CASSEPNTGELFF. The CDR3 bases are TGCGCCAGCAGTGAGCCTAACACCGGGGAGCTGTTTTTT.

The sample holds many counts of this clonotype. The rearrangement joins TRBV4-3 to TRBJ2-1, with 7 bases aligning to TRBD2. J lost 3 bases, V lost 3 bases, and 8 bases had no gene match. The CDR3 is made up of 16 amino acids. Germline CDR1 and CDR2: LGHNA and YSLEER. CDR3 DNA: TGCGCCAGCAGCCATTGTCTAGCGGACCTCTACAATGAGCAGTTCTTC. Translated: CASSHCLADLYNEQFF.

This clonotype was counted at least ten times. The J gene is TRBJ1-1, the V gene TRBV25-1; possible D gene TRBD1, 6 bases. This CDR3 has 13 amino acids. Germline CDR1 is MGHDK and CDR2 is SYGVNS. The germline V and J ends were trimmed by 4 bases and 3 bases, with 9 bases remaining between them. The CDR3 spells CASSVRGYTEAFF. CDR3 DNA: TGTGCCAGCAGTGTAAGGGGGTACACTGAAGCTTTCTTT.

The table lists this clonotype with a few counts. The J gene is TRBJ2-1, the V gene TRBV20-1; D is ambiguous. Trimming removed 1 base from V and 10 bases from J, with 20 bases in between. The CDR3 spans 15 residues. Germline values: CDR1 DFQATT, CDR2 SNEGSKA (reference sequence). The CDR3 protein is CSARGSVTVAPEQFF. The CDR3 nucleotides are TGCAGTGCTAGAGGGAGCGTGACGGTAGCCCCGGAGCAGTTCTTC.

This clonotype has a handful of counts. V and J are TRBV20-1 and TRBJ2-3; 10 bases fit TRBD2. V lost 0 bases to trimming and J lost 5 bases; unmatched junction nucleotides: 8. CDR3 length equals 16 residues. The germline CDR1 and CDR2 sequences are DFQATT and SNEGSKA (reference sequence). CDR3 loop: CSARDQASGREDTQYF. The CDR3 bases are TGCAGTGCTAGAGATCAGGCTAGCGGGAGAGAAGATACGCAGTATTTT.

This clonotype was counted between two and nine times. This rearrangement joins TRBV12-3 or TRBV12-4 to TRBJ2-3; 10 positions match TRBD2. The CDR3 has 17 residues. The V gene end was trimmed by 6 bases and the J gene end by 3 bases; junction bases not matched to a gene: 12. CDR3 DNA: TGTGCCAGCAGCAAGTTCAGGGCTAGCGGGAGTACAGATACGCAGTATTTT. Protein sequence: CASSKFRASGSTDTQYF.

This chain joins TRBV6-5 and TRBJ2-7; TRBD2 might be the D (5 bases). The germline CDR1 and CDR2 sequences are MNHEY and SVGAGI. The CDR3 is made up of 17 amino acids. V shed 2 bases and J shed 3 bases, with 20 bases lying between them. CDR3 nucleotides: TGTGCCAGCAGTTACCGACTAATGACGTCCCCTGGCTACGAGCAGTACTTC. Amino acid sequence: CASSYRLMTSPGYEQYF.

This clonotype was counted once. The chain combines TRBV7-9 with TRBJ2-5; 7 nucleotides align to TRBD1. The J segment lost 5 bases and the V segment lost 5 bases, leaving 17 bases of the junction unmatched. Germline loops: CDR1 SEHNR, CDR2 FQNEAQ (reference sequence). This CDR3 has 17 residues. The CDR3 spells CASSTADRVRLGETQYF. The CDR3 DNA follows: TGTGCCAGCAGCACCGCCGACAGGGTTCGACTTGGGGAGACCCAGTACTTC. Full variable domain (missing parts from reference TRBV7-9 and TRBJ2-5): DTGVSQNPRHKITKRGQNVTFRCDPISEHNRLYWYRQTLGQGPEFLTYFQNEAQLEKSRLLSDRFSAERPKGSFSTLEIQRTEQGDSAMYLCASSTADRVRLGETQYFGPGTRLLVL.

This clonotype turned up a few times. The chain recombines TRBV3-1 with TRBJ2-7; 11 bases fit TRBD1. J gave up 5 bases and V 1 base, and 10 bases lay outside the gene matches. The CDR3 has 17 amino acids. CDR1 and CDR2 (germline): LGHDT, YNNKEL (reference sequence). The CDR3: CASSQGWGQGERNEQYF. The CDR3 DNA is TGTGCCAGCAGCCAAGGTTGGGGACAGGGGGAGAGGAACGAGCAGTACTTC.

The rearrangement uses TRBV20-1 and TRBJ2-2; D is perhaps TRBD2 (5 bases). CDR1 and CDR2 (germline): DFQATT, SNEGSKA (reference sequence). The CDR3 runs to 16 residues. V dropped 4 bases and J dropped 0 bases, with 15 bases sitting between them. In nucleotides, the CDR3 is TGCAGTGCTACCGGGCCCGCGGAGGCGAACACCGGGGAGCTGTTTTTT. Protein: CSATGPAEANTGELFF.

This chain connects TRBV20-1 to TRBJ2-7; the D gene could be TRBD1 or TRBD2 (5 bases each). The CDR3 contains 13 residues. Germline V gene data show CDR1 as DFQATT and CDR2 as SNEGSKA (reference sequence). Deletions cut 5 bases from V and 4 bases from J, with 15 bases between. The CDR3 coding sequence is TGCAGTGCTCTGAGAGGGGTCGATTACGAGCAGTACTTC. Protein: CSALRGVDYEQYF.

This rearrangement joins TRBV7-3 to TRBJ2-7, with a tentative D call TRBD2 (6 bases). The CDR3 runs to 13 residues. Trimming removed 1 base at V and 4 bases at J, with 8 bases between. Looked up from germline, CDR1 is SGHTA and CDR2 is FQGTGA. CDR3 sequence (DNA): TGTGCCAGCAGCTTAAACGGGGGTTACGAGCAGTACTTC. Translation: CASSLNGGYEQYF.

In this sample, this clonotype turned up many times. CDR3 sequence reads: CASSLSGGPDRYGDTQYF. The CDR3 DNA is TGTGCCAGCAGTTTATCGGGGGGTCCGGACAGGTATGGAGATACGCAGTATTTT. The chain combines TRBV27 with TRBJ2-3, with D perhaps TRBD1 (7 bases). The V and J ends lost 0 bases and 5 bases respectively, with 21 bases between them. From germline, CDR1 is MNHEY and CDR2 SMNVEV (reference sequence). The CDR3 extends over 18 amino acids.

This clonotype was counted a few times. The rearrangement uses TRBV5-6 and TRBJ1-1; weak D call: TRBD1 (5 bases). Germline CDR1 and CDR2: SGHDT and YYEEEE. The CDR3 is 13 residues long. V lost 3 bases to trimming and J lost 7 bases, with 13 bases between them. CDR3 residues: CASSWVGADEAFF. As DNA, the CDR3 is TGTGCCAGCAGCTGGGTCGGGGCGGATGAAGCTTTCTTT. Complete variable domain (other parts from reference TRBV5-6 and TRBJ1-1): DAGVTQSPTHLIKTRGQQVTLRCSPKSGHDTVSWYQQALGQGPQFIFQYYEEEERQRGNFPDRFSGHQFPNYSSELNVNALLLGDSALYLCASSWVGADEAFFGQGTRLTVV.

This clonotype was seen many times. The V call is TRBV20-1, the J call TRBJ2-5, with D uncertain. Germline CDR1 is DFQATT and CDR2 is SNEGSKA (reference sequence). Deletions cut 5 bases from V and 5 bases from J, with 18 bases between. This CDR3 spans 14 amino acids. DNA of the CDR3: TGCAGTGCTTTTCAAGCGTCATCCGGGGAGACCCAGTACTTC. Protein product: CSAFQASSGETQYF.